Presented here are 2 T cell receptor beta chains from one specimen sequenced in a study of siplizumab effects on memory and regulatory T cells. TCRdb keeps only in-frame clones here, not all; method: immunoSEQ multiplex PCR. The table includes 3,000 to 3,500 clones, roughly 50% detected once. Over a period of over five days at 37 degrees C, the mixed lymphocyte reaction cells were cocultured. No antigens are known for them. Specimen: CFSE-low (dividing) CD4+ T cells sorted from an allogeneic mixed lymphocyte reaction. Receptor source: a human donor in good health; the cells came from an allogeneic mixed lymphocyte reaction.

This clone has more than one count but fewer than ten. The CDR3 nucleotides read TGTGCCAGCAGCGTAGGAACGTACTATGGCTACACCTTC. As protein: CASSVGTYYGYTF. This chain uses TRBV9 with TRBJ1-2; D unresolved. Germline lookup yields CDR1 SGDLS and CDR2 YYNGEE. CDR3 length: 13 residues. The ends were cut back, 0 bases at V and 3 bases at J, with 6 bases in the middle.

CDR3 coding DNA: TGTGCCAGCAGGACCTTACTGGGACTAGCGGGGGTGCAAGAGACCCAGTACTTC. Protein sequence: CASRTLLGLAGVQETQYF. V gene TRBV2 combines with J gene TRBJ2-5, with 14 bases matching TRBD2. This CDR3 has 18 amino acids. Germline V gene data show CDR1 as SNHLY and CDR2 as FYNNEI. The V gene end was trimmed by 6 bases and the J gene end by 2 bases; junction bases not matched to a gene: 11.